This record concerns one T cell receptor (beta chain) sequence. The antigen is unknown. The record originates from a study of shared clonotypes between healthy human individuals. Findings and caveats of the study: Sample collection involved blood only; tissue repertoires are likely different. Lower generation probabilities were found for non-shared clonotypes than for those shared by all four donors.

At deep level, the assay was performed. Using immunoSEQ multiplex PCR, the repertoire was profiled, and TCRdb retains in-frame clones only, with some absent. This sample has millions of clones, with roughly 95% found just once. The CDR3 sequence is 12 residues long. Germline CDR1 is MNHEY and CDR2 is SVGAGI. Trimming took 9 bases from V and 3 from J, leaving 10 bases between them. The J gene is TRBJ2-3, the V gene TRBV6-5; D remains unclear. The sequencing input was naive CD4+ T cells sorted from blood. The subset: CD45RA+ positively selected. The receptor comes from a young man in good health. CDR3 loop: CARSAPTDTQYF. In nucleotides, the CDR3 is TGTGCCAGATCTGCCCCGACAGATACGCAGTATTTT.